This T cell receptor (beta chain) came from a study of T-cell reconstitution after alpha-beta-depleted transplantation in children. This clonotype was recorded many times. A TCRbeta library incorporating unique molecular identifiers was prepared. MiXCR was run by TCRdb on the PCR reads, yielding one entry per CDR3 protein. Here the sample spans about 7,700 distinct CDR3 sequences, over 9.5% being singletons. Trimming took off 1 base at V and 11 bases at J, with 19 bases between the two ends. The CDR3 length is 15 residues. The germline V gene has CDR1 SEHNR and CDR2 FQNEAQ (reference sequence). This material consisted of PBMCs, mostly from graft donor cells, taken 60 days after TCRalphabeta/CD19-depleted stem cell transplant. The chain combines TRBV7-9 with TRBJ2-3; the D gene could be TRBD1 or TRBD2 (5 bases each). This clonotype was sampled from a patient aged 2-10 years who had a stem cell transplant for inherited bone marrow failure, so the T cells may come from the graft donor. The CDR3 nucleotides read TGTGCCAGCAGCTTAGTGGTCGGGACCCTATCAGAGCAGTATTTT. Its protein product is CASSLVVGTLSEQYF.